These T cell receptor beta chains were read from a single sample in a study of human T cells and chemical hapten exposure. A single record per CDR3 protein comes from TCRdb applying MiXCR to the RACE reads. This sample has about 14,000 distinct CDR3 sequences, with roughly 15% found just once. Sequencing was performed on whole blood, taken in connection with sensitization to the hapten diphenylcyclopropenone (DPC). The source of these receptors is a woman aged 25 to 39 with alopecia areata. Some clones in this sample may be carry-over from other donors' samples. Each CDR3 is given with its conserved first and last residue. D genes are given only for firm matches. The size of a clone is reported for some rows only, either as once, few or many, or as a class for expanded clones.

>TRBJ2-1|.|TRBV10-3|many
CAIAPGHGEQFF
TGTGCCATCGCTCCGGGACACGGAGAGCAGTTCTTC
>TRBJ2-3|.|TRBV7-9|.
CASSSDPSKISPRTMDTQYF
TGTGCCAGCAGCTCGGACCCTAGCAAAATATCGCCAAGGACTATGGATACGCAGTATTTT
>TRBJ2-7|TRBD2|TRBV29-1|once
CSASGLAGVGEQYF
TGCAGCGCCTCAGGACTAGCGGGAGTGGGGGAGCAGTACTTC
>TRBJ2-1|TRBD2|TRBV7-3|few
CASSLKAGGEQFF
TGTGCCAGCAGCTTAAAGGCGGGAGGGGAGCAGTTCTTC
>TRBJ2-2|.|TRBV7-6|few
CASSSTGTPNTGELFF
TGTGCCAGCAGCTCCACAGGGACCCCGAACACCGGGGAGCTGTTTTTT
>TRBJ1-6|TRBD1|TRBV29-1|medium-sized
CSVRQGAESPLHF
TGCAGCGTGAGACAGGGGGCCGAGTCACCCCTCCACTTT
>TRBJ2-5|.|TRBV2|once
CASSEGQGQETQYF
TGTGCCAGCAGTGAAGGGCAGGGACAAGAGACCCAGTACTTC
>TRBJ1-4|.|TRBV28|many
CASSLWQGLGEKLFF
TGTGCCAGCAGTTTATGGCAGGGGTTGGGGGAAAAACTGTTTTTT
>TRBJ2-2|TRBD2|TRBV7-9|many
CASRHPGLGAVGGELFF
TGTGCCAGCAGACATCCGGGACTAGGAGCAGTAGGCGGGGAGCTGTTTTTT
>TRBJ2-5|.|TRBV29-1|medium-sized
CSVGSVETQYF
TGCAGCGTTGGGTCAGTTGAGACCCAGTACTTC
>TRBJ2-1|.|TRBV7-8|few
CASSPTQGFIPFF
TGTGCCAGCAGTCCGACGCAGGGATTTATCCCGTTCTTC
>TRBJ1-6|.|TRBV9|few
CASSVGGSYNSPLHF
TGTGCCAGCAGCGTAGGCGGTTCCTATAATTCACCCCTCCACTTT
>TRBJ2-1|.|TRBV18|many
CASSPSNEQFF
TGTGCCAGCTCTCCGTCCAACGAGCAGTTCTTC
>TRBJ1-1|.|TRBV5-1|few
CASSPGLSRGVRSTEAFF
TGCGCCAGCAGCCCAGGTTTATCCCGAGGGGTGCGGAGCACTGAAGCTTTCTTT
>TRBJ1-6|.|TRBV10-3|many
CAISESMGSRGSYNSPLHF
TGTGCCATCAGTGAATCTATGGGGTCAAGGGGCTCCTATAATTCACCCCTCCACTTT
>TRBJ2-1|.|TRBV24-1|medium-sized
CATSGGLSYNEQFF
TGTGCCACCAGTGGGGGCCTTTCCTACAATGAGCAGTTCTTC
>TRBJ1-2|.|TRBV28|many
CASSSVGYTF
TGTGCCAGCAGTTCGGTGGGCTACACCTTC